This TCR beta chain was retrieved from a study of beta chain features in type 1 diabetes. Notes on the study in general: Shorter TCRB CDR3s, moderately but significantly so, marked every one of the four CD4+ subsets in Type 1 diabetes patients.

Germline V gene sequence: CDR1 LGHNA, CDR2 YSLEER. Trimming stripped 0 bases from V and 10 bases from J, with 13 bases between. This CDR3 is 13 amino acids long. This clone was counted only a few times. The target antigen is unknown. Every isolated RNA sample was fully reverse transcribed, so sequencing captured expressed TCRB transcripts. Naive, central memory and regulatory T cell samples yielded around 3.3 million reads on average. Assay: immunoSEQ multiplex PCR; the TCRdb copy retains only in-frame clones and omits some. The repertoire includes hundreds of thousands of clones, over 12% of them detected once, and 0.035% to 0.04% sits in the top ten.

The rearrangement links TRBV4-3 to TRBJ2-7, with D perhaps TRBD1 (6 bases). This receptor was identified in a man aged 18 to 29 with type 1 diabetes. Sequencing input: naive CD4+ T cells from blood. The CDR3 protein is CASSQEFGDKQYF. CDR3 coding DNA: TGCGCCAGCAGCCAAGAATTTGGGGACAAACAGTACTTC.